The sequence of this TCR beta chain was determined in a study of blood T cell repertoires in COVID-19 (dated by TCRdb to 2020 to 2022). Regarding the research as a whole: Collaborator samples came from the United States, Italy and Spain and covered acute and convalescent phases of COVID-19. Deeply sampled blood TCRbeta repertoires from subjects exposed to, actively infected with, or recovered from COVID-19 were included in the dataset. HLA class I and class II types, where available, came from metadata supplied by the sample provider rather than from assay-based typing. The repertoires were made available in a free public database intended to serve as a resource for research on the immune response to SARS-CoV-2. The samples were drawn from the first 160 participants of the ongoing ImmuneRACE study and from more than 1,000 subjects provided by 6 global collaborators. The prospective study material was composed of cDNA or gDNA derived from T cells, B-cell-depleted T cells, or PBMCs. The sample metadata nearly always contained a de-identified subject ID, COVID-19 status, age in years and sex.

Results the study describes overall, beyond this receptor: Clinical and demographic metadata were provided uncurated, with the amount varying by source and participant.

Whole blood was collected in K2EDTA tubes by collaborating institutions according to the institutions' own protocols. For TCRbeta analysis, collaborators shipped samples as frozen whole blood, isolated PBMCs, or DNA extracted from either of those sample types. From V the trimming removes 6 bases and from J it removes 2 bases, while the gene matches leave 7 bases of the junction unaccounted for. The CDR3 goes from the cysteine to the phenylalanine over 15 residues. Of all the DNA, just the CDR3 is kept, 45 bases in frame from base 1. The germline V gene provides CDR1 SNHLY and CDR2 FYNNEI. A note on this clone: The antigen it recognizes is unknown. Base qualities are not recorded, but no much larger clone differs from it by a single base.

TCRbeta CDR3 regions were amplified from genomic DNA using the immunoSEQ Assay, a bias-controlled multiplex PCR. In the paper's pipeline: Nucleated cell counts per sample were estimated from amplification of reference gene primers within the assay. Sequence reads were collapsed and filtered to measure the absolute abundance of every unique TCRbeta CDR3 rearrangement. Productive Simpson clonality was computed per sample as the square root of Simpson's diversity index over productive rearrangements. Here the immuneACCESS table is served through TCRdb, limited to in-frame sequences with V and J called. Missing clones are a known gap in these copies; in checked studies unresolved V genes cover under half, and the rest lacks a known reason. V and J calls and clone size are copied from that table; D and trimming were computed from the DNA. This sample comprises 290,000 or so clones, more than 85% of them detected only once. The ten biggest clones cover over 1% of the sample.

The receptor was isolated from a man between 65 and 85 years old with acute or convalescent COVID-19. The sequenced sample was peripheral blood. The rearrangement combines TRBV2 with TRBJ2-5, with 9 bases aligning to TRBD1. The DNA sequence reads TGTGCCAGCAGACAAACCGGGACAGGGCAAGAGACCCAGTACTTC. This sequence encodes CASRQTGTGQETQYF.